Reported below is one T cell receptor (beta chain). What it recognizes is unknown. This specimen belongs to a study of cytomegalovirus exposure and HLA in healthy donors. Points from the study as a whole: Testing in vitro showed a few CMV-associated chains specific for CMV antigens. According to a subsequent analysis, TCR clusters from the first cohort were inclined to appear together in the roughly 120 validation repertoires. There were some 150 TCR beta chains listed as cytomegalovirus-associated.

TCRdb keeps only in-frame clones here, not all; method: immunoSEQ multiplex PCR. Of over 50,000 clones listed, about 91% were seen once; the top ten hold less than 6%. Sequenced input: PBMCs. The source of this sequence is a young man in good health and CMV-seropositive.

CDR3 in amino acids: CASSQEGTGGTDTQYF. The CDR3 region has the DNA TGTGCCAGCAGCCAAGAAGGGACAGGGGGCACAGATACGCAGTATTTT. The gene calls are TRBV4-2 and TRBJ2-3; 10 bases match TRBD1. The CDR3 is 16 residues long. J lost 1 base, V lost 0 bases, and 1 base had no gene match. The germline V gene has CDR1 LGHNA and CDR2 YNFKEQ.